The clone carrying this T cell receptor (beta chain) was counted ten times or more. The CDR3 is 14 amino acids. CDR1 SQVTM and CDR2 ANQGSEA come from the germline V gene. Deletions cut 6 bases from V and 7 bases from J, with 21 bases between. TCRdb re-called the RT-PCR reads with MiXCR, one entry per CDR3 protein. The sample has approximately 720,000 distinct CDR3 sequences; 14% are singletons. Material for sequencing was memory CD4+ T cells from blood. The receptor was derived from a female donor in good health, serving as a healthy control. The chain employs TRBV29-1 and TRBJ2-5; the D gene is possibly TRBD2 (7 bases). CDR3 sequence reads: CSVLEGGGLMTQYF. DNA for the CDR3: TGCAGCGTCCTAGAGGGGGGAGGGTTGATGACCCAGTACTTC.